The 25 T cell receptor beta chains listed next were all sequenced from one sample in a study of blood T cell repertoires in COVID-19. TCRdb's table, derived via immunoSEQ multiplex PCR, lists solely in-frame clones and lacks some. The data hold roughly 77,000 clones, with 70% to 90% observed a single time. Sequenced sample: peripheral blood. The source of these receptors is a man aged 50-59 years with active COVID-19.

This clone was detected only once. The chain recombines TRBV11-3 with TRBJ2-2, with TRBD2 identical over 11 bases. V trimming: 1 base; J trimming: 2 bases; junction bases outside the gene matches: 6. Germline values: CDR1 SGHNT, CDR2 YENEEA. There are 18 residues in the CDR3. The CDR3 spells CASSLGMGLAENTGELFF. CDR3 coding DNA: TGTGCCAGCAGCTTAGGCATGGGACTAGCGGAAAACACCGGGGAGCTGTTTTTT.

The gene calls are TRBV7-6 and TRBJ2-7, with D possibly matching TRBD1 (6 bases). CDR3 length: 15 residues. V shed 4 bases and J shed 2 bases, with 15 bases lying between them. In germline, CDR1 is SGHVS, CDR2 FNYEAQ. This CDR3 reads CASSSQDRLAYEQYF. In DNA form, the CDR3 reads TGTGCCAGCAGCTCACAAGACAGGCTGGCCTACGAGCAGTACTTC.

This chain connects TRBV6-2 or TRBV6-3 to TRBJ2-1, with D possibly matching TRBD2 (6 bases). The length of the CDR3 is 21 residues. Trimming shortened V by 0 bases and J by 3 bases, and 27 bases separated the two germline ends. CDR1 is MNHEY, CDR2 SVGEGT, per germline. The CDR3 nucleotides are TGTGCCAGCAGTTACTCTCCCCTACATATAAGGCGGGGAACAAGCTACAATGAGCAGTTCTTC. This gives the protein CASSYSPLHIRRGTSYNEQFF.

CDR3 protein: CASSADGDANTGELFF. The CDR3 nucleotides are TGTGCCAGCAGTGCCGACGGAGACGCGAACACCGGGGAGCTGTTTTTT. The chain combines TRBV28 with TRBJ2-2; D gene ambiguous. CDR3 length: 16 amino acids. The V and J ends lost 5 bases and 0 bases respectively, with 13 bases between them. CDR1 and CDR2 (germline): MDHEN, SYDVKM.

The J gene is TRBJ2-2, the V gene TRBV12-3 or TRBV12-4; no firm D call. The ends were cut back, 5 bases at V and 6 bases at J, with 10 bases in the middle. The CDR3 extends over 13 amino acids. CDR3 DNA sequence: TGTGCCAGCAGTCGCGTGGAGCCCGGGGAGCTGTTTTTT. Translation: CASSRVEPGELFF.

The chain is built from TRBV7-9 and TRBJ1-6, with unresolved D. CDR3 length: 15 amino acids. The ends were cut back, 0 bases at V and 8 bases at J, with 11 bases in the middle. Germline lookup yields CDR1 SEHNR and CDR2 FQNEAQ (reference sequence). CDR3 bases: TGTGCCAGCAGCTTAGCTGACAATTTCTATTCACCCCTCCACTTT. Translated, it gives CASSLADNFYSPLHF.

The genes are TRBV7-2 and TRBJ2-5, with 10 positions matching TRBD2. V lost 1 base and J lost 8; bases outside the gene matches: 7. This CDR3 is built from 15 residues. CDR1 is SGHTA and CDR2 is FQGNSA in the germline V gene. CDR3 amino acids: CASSLGTSGPVTQYF. As DNA, the CDR3 is TGTGCCAGCAGCTTAGGGACTAGCGGCCCCGTAACCCAGTACTTC.

The V gene is TRBV7-9, the J gene TRBJ2-2; 10 bases line up with TRBD2. V lost 6 bases to trimming and J lost 7 bases; unmatched junction nucleotides: 8. Germline-derived CDR1 and CDR2 are SEHNR and FQNEAQ (reference sequence). This CDR3 has 15 amino acids. This chain's CDR3 is CASSSSGRVNGELFF. The CDR3 DNA reads TGTGCCAGCAGTTCGAGCGGGAGGGTAAACGGGGAGCTGTTTTTT.

The rearrangement links TRBV3-1 (or the pseudogene TRBV3-2) to TRBJ2-5; 7 bases align to TRBD2. CDR1 and CDR2 from the germline V gene are LGHDT and YNNKEL (reference sequence). This CDR3 comprises 14 residues. V trimming: 7 bases; J trimming: 7 bases; junction bases outside the gene matches: 12. The CDR3 loop reads CASMTTAGERTQYF. The CDR3 coding sequence is TGTGCCAGCATGACTACCGCGGGAGAAAGGACCCAGTACTTC.

V usage is TRBV5-5 and J usage is TRBJ2-3, with D unresolved. The CDR3 loop spans 14 amino acids. Germline assignment: CDR1 SGHKS and CDR2 YYEKEE (reference sequence). Trimming removed 1 base at V and 2 bases at J, with 8 bases between. CDR3 in amino acids: CASSLFPITDTQYF. CDR3 nucleotide sequence: TGTGCCAGCAGCTTGTTCCCAATCACAGATACGCAGTATTTT.

The chain is built from TRBV5-6 and TRBJ2-1, with TRBD2 identical over 13 bases. Per germline, CDR1 SGHDT and CDR2 YYEEEE. Losses at the gene ends were 4 bases for V and 10 bases for J; bases not matched to a gene: 2. The CDR3 is made up of 13 amino acids. The CDR3 is CASSMGLAGEQFF. CDR3 coding DNA: TGTGCCAGCAGCATGGGACTAGCGGGGGAGCAGTTCTTC.

The genes are TRBV24-1 and TRBJ2-5; 11 nucleotides match TRBD2. Per germline, CDR1 KGHDR and CDR2 SFDVKD. The V gene end was trimmed by 5 bases and the J gene end by 5 bases; junction bases not matched to a gene: 6. The CDR3 contains 15 residues. CDR3 sequence: CATSGTSGGFETQYF. For the CDR3, the DNA is TGTGCCACCAGTGGCACTAGCGGGGGCTTTGAGACCCAGTACTTC.

J is TRBJ2-1 and V is TRBV19, with 7 nucleotides matching TRBD2. Germline CDR1 and CDR2: LNHDA and SQIVND (reference sequence). The CDR3 is 15 residues long. J gave up 2 bases and V 4 bases, and 5 bases lay outside the gene matches. The CDR3 sequence: CASSSSGIAYNEQFF. For the CDR3, the DNA is TGTGCCAGTAGTAGCAGCGGGATCGCCTACAATGAGCAGTTCTTC.

The chain has TRBV5-5 and TRBJ2-3; 16 positions agree with TRBD2. Germline V gene data show CDR1 as SGHKS and CDR2 as YYEKEE (reference sequence). V dropped 5 bases and J dropped 5; count of bases not matched to a gene: 8. This CDR3 region has 17 residues. CDR3 bases: TGTGCCAGCAGTAAGGGACTAGCGGGGGGGCTGAGAGATACGCAGTATTTT. Translation gives CASSKGLAGGLRDTQYF.

This chain connects TRBV18 to TRBJ2-5, with TRBD2 matching over 8 bases. The ends lost 3 bases at V and 4 bases at J; junction bases unmatched: 7. The CDR3 has 15 amino acids. Germline values: CDR1 KGHSH, CDR2 LQKENI. This CDR3 reads CASSPAAGGLETQYF. The CDR3 region has the DNA TGTGCCAGCTCACCGGCGGCGGGGGGCTTAGAGACCCAGTACTTC.

Only a few counts were recorded for this clone. The chain has TRBV28 and TRBJ2-3; 7 bases are shared with TRBD1. There are 12 residues in the CDR3. The V and J ends lost 4 bases and 5 bases, in that order; junction bases with no gene match: 0. Germline V CDR1 and CDR2: MDHEN, SYDVKM. The CDR3 reads CASSYRGDTQYF. The CDR3 nucleotides are TGTGCCAGCAGTTACAGGGGAGATACGCAGTATTTT.

The chain is built from TRBV5-1 and TRBJ2-7, with 8 bases lining up with TRBD1. V was pared by 4 bases and J by 3 bases, with 3 bases of the junction left unmatched. CDR1 is SGHRS and CDR2 is YFSETQ in the germline V gene. The CDR3 spans 13 residues. DNA for the CDR3: TGCGCCAGCAGCCTGGGACAGGACTACGAGCAGTACTTC. Amino acids: CASSLGQDYEQYF.

The table lists this clone with a few counts. The chain carries TRBV12-5 and TRBJ1-1; TRBD1 might be the D (5 bases). The CDR3 runs to 13 residues. The germline V and J ends were trimmed by 6 bases and 1 base, with 9 bases remaining between them. From germline, CDR1 is LGHNT and CDR2 FRNRAP. The CDR3 nucleotides read TGTGCTAGTGGACCTCAGGGGAACACTGAAGCTTTCTTT. It encodes CASGPQGNTEAFF.

The V call is TRBV6-5, the J call TRBJ1-5; the match to TRBD1 covers 9 bases. This CDR3 has 15 residues. V was pared by 6 bases and J by 1 base, with 4 bases of the junction left unmatched. Per germline, CDR1 MNHEY and CDR2 SVGAGI. CDR3 protein: CASSQGQGSNQPQHF. The CDR3 nucleotides are TGTGCCAGCAGCCAGGGACAGGGCAGCAATCAGCCCCAGCATTTT.

This clone was counted a single time. The chain carries TRBV5-1 and TRBJ2-1; D possibly corresponds to TRBD1 (5 bases). The CDR3 contains 15 residues. Trimming took 3 bases from V and 1 from J, leaving 11 bases between them. Per the germline V gene, CDR1 is SGHRS and CDR2 is YFSETQ. This chain's CDR3 is CASSSTPGSYNEQFF. The DNA of the CDR3 is TGCGCCAGCAGCTCCACCCCAGGGTCCTACAATGAGCAGTTCTTC.

CDR3 DNA sequence: TGTGCCAGCTCACCTGGGGGGGTGGATCAGCCCCAGCATTTT. Translation: CASSPGGVDQPQHF. The chain links TRBV18 to TRBJ1-5; perhaps TRBD1 as D (5 bases). V shed 3 bases and J shed 5 bases, with 11 bases lying between them. This CDR3 has 14 amino acids. Looked up from germline, CDR1 is KGHSH and CDR2 is LQKENI.

The chain is built from TRBV5-1 and TRBJ1-2, with a possible D match to TRBD1 (6 bases). The CDR3 runs to 14 residues. V lost 0 bases to trimming and J lost 6 bases, with 12 bases between them. The germline CDR1 and CDR2 sequences are SGHRS and YFSETQ. CDR3 loop: CASSLALQGNGYTF. Written as DNA, the CDR3 is TGCGCCAGCAGCTTGGCCCTACAGGGTAATGGCTACACCTTC.

This clone appeared once. The chain carries TRBV27 and TRBJ2-7; no clear D gene. V was shortened by 0 bases and J by 4 bases, with 7 bases between the two germline ends. CDR3 size: 13 residues. Germline-derived CDR1 and CDR2 are MNHEY and SMNVEV (reference sequence). The CDR3 spells CASSLSAFYEQYF. As DNA, the CDR3 is TGTGCCAGCAGTTTATCAGCATTTTACGAGCAGTACTTC.

The chain couples TRBV10-3 to TRBJ1-5; D gene ambiguous. Trimming took 2 bases from V and 6 from J, leaving 5 bases between them. There are 12 residues in the CDR3. Germline V gene sequence: CDR1 ENHRY, CDR2 SYGVKD. The CDR3 region is CAISETSQPQHF. DNA for the CDR3: TGTGCCATCAGTGAGACGAGTCAGCCCCAGCATTTT.

The V and J genes are TRBV28 and TRBJ1-2, with D possibly TRBD1 on 5 matching bases. The CDR3 covers 13 residues. The V and J ends lost 2 bases and 3 bases respectively, with 7 bases between them. In germline, CDR1 is MDHEN, CDR2 SYDVKM. CDR3 protein: CASSLGADYGYTF. The CDR3 DNA is TGTGCCAGCAGTTTAGGGGCGGACTATGGCTACACCTTC.